The clone carrying this T cell receptor (beta chain) was seen a handful of times. Its specificity is unknown. CDR3 size: 15 residues. V was pared by 1 base and J by 7 bases, with 15 bases between. CDR1 SGHDT and CDR2 YYEEEE come from the germline V gene. Via MiXCR, TCRdb re-called the 5' RACE reads, giving one row per CDR3 protein. The sample lists approximately 190,000 distinct CDR3 sequences, about 17% occurring once. The record originates from a study of T-cell memory formation after mild COVID-19. General study results and limits: Some responding clones appeared in pre-infection memory, suggesting cross-reactive memory joined. Clones that contracted from day 15 to 85 had balanced CD4/CD8; later expanders were CD4+ biased. Largely, contracting CD4+ clones fell within CM and EM, and contracting CD8+ clones within EMRA.

Sequencing input: PBMCs or a T cell subset sorted from them (not recorded which). The source of this sequence is an adult woman who had mild COVID-19 (a few samples of this study predate the infection). Cell type and time point are not known. The chain is built from TRBV5-6 and TRBJ1-5, with a possible D match to TRBD1 (5 bases). The CDR3 spells CASSLNGGLGQPQHF. The CDR3 DNA sequence: TGTGCCAGCAGCTTGAACGGGGGTCTGGGACAGCCCCAGCATTTT.